Listed here are 25 T cell receptor beta chains from one sample, sequenced in a study of shared clonotypes between healthy human individuals. Profiled with immunoSEQ multiplex PCR; TCRdb holds only in-frame clones, not every one. Of about 990,000 clones listed, about 84% were seen once; the top ten hold roughly 0.61%. Material for sequencing was memory CD4+ T cells from PBMCs. Subset in this sample: CD45RA-negative fraction. The receptors stem from a man younger than 35 in good health. Some clones in this sample may be carry-over from other donors' samples.

The chain uses TRBV5-1 and TRBJ1-1; D perhaps matches TRBD1 (6 bases). This CDR3 has 13 residues. From germline, CDR1 is SGHRS and CDR2 YFSETQ. V lost 2 bases to trimming and J lost 5 bases, with 10 bases between them. CDR3 nucleotide sequence: TGCGCCAGCAGCTTACAGGGCTGGACTGAAGCTTTCTTT. Protein: CASSLQGWTEAFF.

V usage is TRBV5-4 and J usage is TRBJ2-7; no firm D call. Germline values: CDR1 SGHNT, CDR2 YYREEE (reference sequence). V shed 4 bases and J shed 6 bases, with 14 bases lying between them. This CDR3 has 13 residues. The CDR3 region is CASSLAGIGEQYF. The CDR3 DNA is TGTGCCAGCAGCCTGGCAGGCATCGGCGAGCAGTACTTC.

In DNA form, the CDR3 reads TGTGCCAGCAGTTTAAGGGGGCGCGGCTACACCTTC. It specifies CASSLRGRGYTF. The chain uses TRBV28 and TRBJ1-2, with TRBD1 identical over 7 bases. Per germline, CDR1 MDHEN and CDR2 SYDVKM. The CDR3 sequence is 12 residues long. Trimming took 2 bases from V and 8 from J; bases not matched to a gene: 2.

The chain employs TRBV12-5 and TRBJ2-1, with D uncertain. The CDR3 loop spans 15 amino acids. Trimming shortened V by 4 bases and J by 0 bases, and 10 bases separated the two germline ends. Germline V gives CDR1 LGHNT, CDR2 FRNRAP. CDR3 nucleotides: TGTGCTAGTGGTTCTCAGGAGAGCTCCTACAATGAGCAGTTCTTC. Translated, it gives CASGSQESSYNEQFF.

This clone was recorded many times. This chain connects TRBV10-3 to TRBJ2-6, with D perhaps being TRBD1 or TRBD2 (5 bases each). Germline loops: CDR1 ENHRY, CDR2 SYGVKD. The CDR3 consists of 18 residues. V lost 2 bases and J lost 0, with 14 bases in between. CDR3 region: CAISERDGKSSGANVLTF. The CDR3 DNA follows: TGTGCCATCAGTGAGCGGGACGGCAAAAGCTCTGGGGCCAACGTCCTGACTTTC.

This clone was counted only a few times. This probably arose from a read error, given a far larger clone one base away. Additional DNA sequences in this sample encode the identical CDR3. The rearrangement joins TRBV5-1 to TRBJ2-2; D is ambiguous. The CDR3 spans 15 residues. Trimming stripped 4 bases from V and 3 bases from J, with 13 bases between. Germline CDR1 reads SGHRS; CDR2 reads YFSETQ. CDR3 sequence: CASSLGWSDTGELFF. CDR3 sequence (DNA): TGCGCCAGCAGCCTGGGTTGGTCGGACACCGGGGAGCTGTTTTTT.

This clone came up a few times. The J gene is TRBJ1-2, the V gene TRBV7-9; D is perhaps TRBD1 (6 bases). Germline CDR1 is SEHNR and CDR2 is FQNEAQ (reference sequence). V shed 5 bases and J shed 8 bases, with 12 bases lying between them. The CDR3 is 12 residues long. The CDR3 bases are TGTGCCAGCAGCCGTGGACAGCGGGGCTACACCTTC. Translated, it gives CASSRGQRGYTF. Looking up the rest from reference TRBV7-9 and TRBJ1-2 gives the full variable domain: DTGVSQNPRHKITKRGQNVTFRCDPISEHNRLYWYRQTLGQGPEFLTYFQNEAQLEKSRLLSDRFSAERPKGSFSTLEIQRTEQGDSAMYLCASSRGQRGYTFGSGTRLTVV.

V and J are TRBV2 and TRBJ1-4, with D perhaps matching TRBD1 (5 bases). The V and J ends lost 6 bases and 10 bases respectively, with 15 bases between them. Germline V lookup: CDR1 SNHLY, CDR2 FYNNEI. The CDR3 covers 13 residues. The CDR3: CASRMGTEGKLFF. CDR3 nucleotides: TGTGCCAGCAGGATGGGGACTGAGGGAAAACTGTTTTTT.

V and J are TRBV30 and TRBJ1-2; D gene ambiguous. V dropped 1 base and J dropped 8 bases, with 11 bases sitting between them. CDR1 GTSNPN and CDR2 SVGIG come from the germline V gene (reference sequence). The CDR3 covers 12 residues. The CDR3 coding sequence is TGTGCCTGGAGTGGACACCTAGGAGGCTACACCTTC. Translation: CAWSGHLGGYTF.

The genes are TRBV2 and TRBJ1-4; the D gene is possibly TRBD1 (6 bases). Trimming left V 5 bases short and J 7 bases short, with 14 bases between. The germline CDR1 and CDR2 sequences are SNHLY and FYNNEI. The CDR3 extends over 14 amino acids. CDR3 sequence reads: CASSPRGGREKLFF. The CDR3 DNA follows: TGTGCCAGCAGTCCCAGGGGAGGGCGTGAAAAACTGTTTTTT.

The CDR3: CASSIGGGARSNQPQHF. As DNA, the CDR3 is TGTGCCAGTAGTATAGGTGGGGGGGCAAGGAGCAATCAGCCCCAGCATTTT. The chain carries TRBV19 and TRBJ1-5, with a possible D match to TRBD1 (6 bases). Germline CDR1 reads LNHDA; CDR2 reads SQIVND (reference sequence). With 1 base removed from V and 1 base from J, the gap between germline ends came to 14 bases. The CDR3 runs 17 residues.

The rearrangement joins TRBV6-1 to TRBJ2-7; D call uncertain. The V gene lost 4 bases and the J gene lost 3 bases, with 13 bases spanning the gap. The CDR3 has 14 residues. Germline values: CDR1 MNHNS, CDR2 SASEGT. Here the CDR3 reads CASSVFGSGYEQYF. In nucleotides, the CDR3 is TGTGCCAGCAGTGTGTTCGGATCGGGCTACGAGCAGTACTTC.

This clone was detected only a few times. J is TRBJ1-2 and V is TRBV7-8, with D unresolved. V lost 1 base, J lost 3 bases, and 15 bases lay in between. The CDR3 spans 16 residues. Germline CDR1 SGHVS, CDR2 FQNEAQ. The CDR3 coding sequence is TGTGCCAGCAGCTTAGTCGTGACAAGGGCTTACTATGGCTACACCTTC. It is translated as CASSLVVTRAYYGYTF. Looking up the rest from reference TRBV7-8 and TRBJ1-2 gives the full variable domain: GAGVSQSPRYKVAKRGQDVALRCDPISGHVSLFWYQQALGQGPEFLTYFQNEAQLDKSGLPSDRFFAERPEGSVSTLKIQRTQQEDSAVYLCASSLVVTRAYYGYTFGSGTRLTVV.

The chain uses TRBV5-1 and TRBJ1-4; 10 nucleotides line up with TRBD1. This CDR3 region has 17 residues. From germline, CDR1 is SGHRS and CDR2 YFSETQ. The J segment lost 5 bases and the V segment lost 5 bases, leaving 12 bases of the junction unmatched. The CDR3 loop reads CASSSLPRTGGNEKLFF. DNA for the CDR3: TGCGCCAGCAGTTCACTTCCCCGGACAGGGGGAAATGAAAAACTGTTTTTT. Supplemented by reference TRBV5-1 and TRBJ1-4, the full variable domain reads KAGVTQTPRYLIKTRGQQVTLSCSPISGHRSVSWYQQTPGQGLQFLFEYFSETQRNKGNFPGRFSGRQFSNSRSEMNVSTLELGDSALYLCASSSLPRTGGNEKLFFGSGTQLSVL.

The chain has TRBV7-2 and TRBJ1-2; D is unresolved. The CDR3 has 15 amino acids. CDR1 and CDR2 (germline): SGHTA, FQGNSA. The germline V and J ends were trimmed by 2 bases and 4 bases, with 14 bases remaining between them. The CDR3 sequence: CASSLRVGSIYGYTF. CDR3 DNA sequence: TGTGCCAGCAGCTTACGAGTAGGATCGATCTATGGCTACACCTTC.

J is TRBJ1-3 and V is TRBV27, with D perhaps matching TRBD1 (5 bases). Germline assignment: CDR1 MNHEY and CDR2 SMNVEV (reference sequence). The CDR3 contains 18 residues. V gave up 0 bases and J gave up 4 bases, with 19 bases separating them. The CDR3 DNA follows: TGTGCCAGCAGTTTATCGCCCCCTCCCTTAGGGGCGGGAAACACCATATATTTT. It is translated as CASSLSPPPLGAGNTIYF.

The rearrangement links TRBV19 to TRBJ1-5; D might be TRBD1 (5 bases). The CDR3 length is 14 residues. Germline V gene lookup returns CDR1 LNHDA and CDR2 SQIVND (reference sequence). Trimming took off 9 bases at V and 6 bases at J, with 18 bases between the two ends. The CDR3 loop reads CASQQITGTQPQHF. As DNA, the CDR3 is TGTGCCAGCCAACAGATAACTGGGACTCAGCCCCAGCATTTT.

This clone came up a few times. This rearrangement joins TRBV5-1 to TRBJ1-5; TRBD1 matches at 10 bases. V trimming: 4 bases; J trimming: 2 bases; junction bases outside the gene matches: 3. The CDR3 extends over 15 amino acids. Per germline, CDR1 SGHRS and CDR2 YFSETQ. Here the CDR3 DNA reads TGCGCCAGCAGCGACGGACAGGGGGGCAATCAGCCCCAGCATTTT. Its translation is CASSDGQGGNQPQHF.

The J gene is TRBJ2-2, the V gene TRBV10-3; D not certain. The CDR3 runs to 14 residues. V dropped 11 bases and J dropped 3 bases, with 16 bases sitting between them. In germline, CDR1 is ENHRY, CDR2 SYGVKD. The CDR3 DNA follows: TGTGCCTCGAGCCCCAAGGCGGACACCGGGGAGCTGTTTTTT. Translated: CASSPKADTGELFF.

The chain employs TRBV9 and TRBJ2-7; D perhaps matches TRBD1 (5 bases). With 0 bases removed from V and 7 bases from J, the gap between germline ends came to 17 bases. Germline V gives CDR1 SGDLS, CDR2 YYNGEE. The CDR3 consists of 15 residues. CDR3 DNA: TGTGCCAGCAGCGTAGCTCCCACAGGCCCCGGGGAGCAGTACTTC. Protein product: CASSVAPTGPGEQYF.

V gene TRBV27 combines with J gene TRBJ2-1; D is possibly TRBD1 or TRBD2 (5 bases each). Germline CDR1 and CDR2: MNHEY and SMNVEV (reference sequence). The CDR3 has 16 amino acids. V gave up 2 bases and J gave up 7 bases, with 18 bases separating them. The CDR3 nucleotides are TGTGCCAGCAGTTTAAATATGGCAGGGTGGGGGAATGAGCAGTTCTTC. Protein product: CASSLNMAGWGNEQFF.

The chain carries TRBV11-3 and TRBJ2-5; D perhaps matches TRBD1 (7 bases). The V end lost 0 bases, the J end lost 5 bases, and 16 bases lay between the germline ends. The CDR3 contains 16 residues. Germline-derived CDR1 and CDR2 are SGHNT and YENEEA. CDR3 sequence reads: CASSLDRGQAGETQYF. The CDR3 nucleotides read TGTGCCAGCAGCTTAGATCGAGGACAGGCGGGGGAGACCCAGTACTTC.

The V and J genes are TRBV7-2 and TRBJ1-1; D may be TRBD1 (5 bases). This CDR3 comprises 13 residues. The V gene's germline CDR1 is SGHTA and CDR2 FQGNSA. Trimming took 4 bases from V and 4 from J, leaving 10 bases between them. Here the CDR3 DNA reads TGTGCCAGCAGCTCGCAGGGTTTCACTGAAGCTTTCTTT. Its protein is CASSSQGFTEAFF.

CDR3 in amino acids: CASSLVVGYYEQYF. The CDR3 nucleotides read TGTGCCAGCAGCTTAGTTGTAGGTTACTACGAGCAGTACTTC. The V gene is TRBV11-2, the J gene TRBJ2-7; D is unclear. The CDR3 runs 14 residues. Trimming took off 1 base at V and 3 bases at J, with 10 bases between the two ends. The germline V gene encodes CDR1 SGHAT and CDR2 FQNNGV.

In its sample, this clone was seen a few times. The V gene is TRBV5-4, the J gene TRBJ2-2; TRBD1 matches at 9 bases. V shed 2 bases and J 7 bases; nucleotides not matched to a gene: 6. This CDR3 is built from 15 residues. CDR1 and CDR2 (germline): SGHNT, YYREEE (reference sequence). Written as DNA, the CDR3 is TGTGCCAGCAGCTTACCGGGACAGGGTTTCGGGGAGCTGTTTTTT. Translating gives CASSLPGQGFGELFF.